A selection of T cell receptor beta chains follows, all from one sample in a study of shared clonotypes between healthy human individuals. Clones were read by immunoSEQ multiplex PCR, and TCRdb kept only the in-frame ones, dropping some. The sample has under 1,900,000 clones, approximately 98.5% seen once. Sequencing input: naive CD4+ T cells sorted from blood. All receptors derive from a man aged 25-40 years in good health. Both conserved end residues are part of each CDR3. Fields, in order: V gene, clone size, D gene, J gene, CDR3 protein, CDR3 DNA. A D gene is named only where the DNA matches it firmly. For some rows the clone size is stated as once, few or many, or as a class when expanded; others skip it.

TRBV28	NA	TRBD1	TRBJ1-5	CASSRQGSNQPQHF	TGTGCCAGCAGTAGACAGGGGTCCAATCAGCCCCAGCATTTT
TRBV5-4	NA	NA	TRBJ2-3	CASSLDTAGSTDTQYF	TGTGCCAGCAGCTTGGATACCGCAGGTAGCACAGATACGCAGTATTTT
TRBV6-6	NA	NA	TRBJ2-1	CASTVRRPPLHNEQFF	TGTGCCAGCACCGTACGGCGGCCCCCCCTCCACAATGAGCAGTTCTTC
TRBV5-1	NA	NA	TRBJ1-2	CASSLEGAGGYTF	TGCGCCAGCAGCTTGGAAGGGGCAGGTGGCTACACCTTC
TRBV5-6	NA	TRBD2	TRBJ2-3	CASSLEGLAGGGTQYF	TGTGCCAGCAGCTTGGAAGGACTAGCGGGAGGTGGTACGCAGTATTTT
TRBV5-1	NA	NA	TRBJ2-5	CASSRSETQYF	TGCGCCAGCAGCCGGTCGGAGACCCAGTACTTC
TRBV18	NA	NA	TRBJ2-7	CASSSPDVSYEQYF	TGTGCCAGCTCATCACCAGACGTTTCCTACGAGCAGTACTTC
TRBV7-6	NA	TRBD1	TRBJ2-1	CASSFDRAVYNEQFF	TGTGCCAGCAGCTTCGACAGGGCCGTATACAATGAGCAGTTCTTC
TRBV5-1	NA	NA	TRBJ2-3	CASSLVAGRSDTQYF	TGCGCCAGCAGCTTGGTGGCGGGGCGGTCGGATACGCAGTATTTT
TRBV5-5	NA	NA	TRBJ2-2	CASSRQQWGVNEELFF	TGTGCCAGCAGCCGTCAGCAGTGGGGGGTTAACGAGGAGCTGTTTTTT
TRBV5-1	NA	NA	TRBJ1-1	CASSLGGRIEAFF	TGCGCCAGCAGCTTGGGCGGACGGATTGAAGCTTTCTTT
TRBV7-9	NA	NA	TRBJ1-1	CASSPGVRWADTEAFF	TGTGCCAGCAGCCCGGGGGTTAGGTGGGCGGACACTGAAGCTTTCTTT
TRBV10-3	once	TRBD2	TRBJ2-3	CAISEVAGGNPDTQYF	TGTGCCATCAGTGAGGTAGCGGGAGGCAATCCAGATACGCAGTATTTT
TRBV20-1	NA	NA	TRBJ2-7	CSALAGNEQYF	TGCAGTGCTCTAGCAGGCAACGAGCAGTACTTC
TRBV9	NA	NA	TRBJ1-1	CASRGRANTEAFF	TGTGCCAGCAGGGGACGGGCGAACACTGAAGCTTTCTTT
TRBV6-1	NA	TRBD2	TRBJ2-1	CASSVLTSGSGGEQFF	TGTGCCAGCAGTGTTCTTACTAGCGGGAGTGGAGGTGAGCAGTTCTTC
TRBV7-3	NA	TRBD2	TRBJ2-1	CASSLEALAGDNEQFF	TGTGCCAGCAGCTTAGAGGCCCTAGCGGGGGACAATGAGCAGTTCTTC
TRBV6-5	NA	TRBD1	TRBJ1-2	CASSMGQLYGYTF	TGTGCCAGCAGTATGGGACAGCTCTATGGCTACACCTTC
TRBV5-3	NA	NA	TRBJ1-2	CARSLEGRRNYGYTF	TGTGCCAGAAGCTTGGAGGGACGGCGGAACTATGGCTACACCTTC
TRBV10-3	NA	TRBD1	TRBJ1-5	CAIKGTDPNQPQHF	TGTGCCATCAAGGGGACAGACCCAAATCAGCCCCAGCATTTT
TRBV13	once	TRBD2	TRBJ2-7	CASSSAGTSGTRAYEQYF	TGTGCCAGCAGCTCCGCCGGGACTAGCGGGACAAGGGCGTACGAGCAGTACTTC
TRBV6-1	NA	NA	TRBJ2-3	CASSEARSGRDTQYF	TGTGCCAGCAGTGAAGCGCGCAGCGGTCGGGATACGCAGTATTTT